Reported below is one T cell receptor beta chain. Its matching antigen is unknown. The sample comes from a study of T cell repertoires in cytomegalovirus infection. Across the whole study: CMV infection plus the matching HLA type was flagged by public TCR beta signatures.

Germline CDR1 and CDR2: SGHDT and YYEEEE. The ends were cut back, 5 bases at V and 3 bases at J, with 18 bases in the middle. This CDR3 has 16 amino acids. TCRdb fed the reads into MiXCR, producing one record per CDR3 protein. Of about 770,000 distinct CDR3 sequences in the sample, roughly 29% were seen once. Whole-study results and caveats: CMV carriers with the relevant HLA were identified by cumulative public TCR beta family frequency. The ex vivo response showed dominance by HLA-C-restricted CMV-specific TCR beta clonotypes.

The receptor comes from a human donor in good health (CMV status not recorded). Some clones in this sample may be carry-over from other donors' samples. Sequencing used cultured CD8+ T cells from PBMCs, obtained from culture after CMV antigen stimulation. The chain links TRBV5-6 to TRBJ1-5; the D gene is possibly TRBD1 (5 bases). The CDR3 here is CASSKTGAGFNQPQHF. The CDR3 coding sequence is TGTGCCAGCAGTAAAACCGGGGCGGGTTTCAATCAGCCCCAGCATTTT.